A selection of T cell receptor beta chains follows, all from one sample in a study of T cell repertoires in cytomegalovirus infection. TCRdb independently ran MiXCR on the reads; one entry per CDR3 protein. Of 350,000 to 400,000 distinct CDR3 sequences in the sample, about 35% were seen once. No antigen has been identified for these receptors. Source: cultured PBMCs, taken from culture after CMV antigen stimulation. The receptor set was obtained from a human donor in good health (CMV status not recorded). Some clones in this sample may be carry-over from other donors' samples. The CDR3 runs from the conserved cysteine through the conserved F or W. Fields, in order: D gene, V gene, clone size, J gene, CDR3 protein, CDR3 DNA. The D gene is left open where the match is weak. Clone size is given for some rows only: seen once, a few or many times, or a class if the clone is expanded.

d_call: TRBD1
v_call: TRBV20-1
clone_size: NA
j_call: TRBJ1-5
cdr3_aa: CSARQGAGQPQHF
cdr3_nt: TGCAGTGCTAGACAGGGGGCAGGTCAGCCCCAGCATTTT

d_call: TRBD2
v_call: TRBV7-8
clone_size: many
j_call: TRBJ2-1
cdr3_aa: CASSPWTSGNNEQFF
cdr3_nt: TGTGCCAGCAGCCCATGGACTAGCGGGAACAATGAGCAGTTCTTC

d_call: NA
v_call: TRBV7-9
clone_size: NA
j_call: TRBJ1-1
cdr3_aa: CASSLGRRQGLTEAFF
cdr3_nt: TGTGCCAGCAGCTTAGGACGGCGTCAGGGGTTGACTGAAGCTTTCTTT

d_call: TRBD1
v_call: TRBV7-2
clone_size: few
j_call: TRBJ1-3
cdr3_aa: CASSFQTGVSGNTIYF
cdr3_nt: TGTGCCAGCAGCTTTCAAACAGGGGTATCTGGAAACACCATATATTTT

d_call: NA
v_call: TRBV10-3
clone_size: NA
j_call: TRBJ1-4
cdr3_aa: CATGQYENEKLFF
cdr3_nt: TGTGCCACCGGACAGTACGAGAATGAAAAACTGTTTTTT

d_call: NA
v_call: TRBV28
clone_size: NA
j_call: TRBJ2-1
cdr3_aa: CASRDHGEQFF
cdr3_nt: TGTGCCAGCAGGGACCATGGGGAGCAGTTCTTC

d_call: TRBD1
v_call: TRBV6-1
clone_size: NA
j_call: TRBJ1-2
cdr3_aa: CASSDRAKVYGYTF
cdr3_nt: TGTGCTAGCAGTGACAGGGCTAAGGTCTATGGCTACACCTTC

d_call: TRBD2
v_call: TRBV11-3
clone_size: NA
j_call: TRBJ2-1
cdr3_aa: CASSLEGLAGANEQFF
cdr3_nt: TGTGCCAGCAGCTTAGAAGGGCTAGCGGGAGCCAATGAGCAGTTCTTC

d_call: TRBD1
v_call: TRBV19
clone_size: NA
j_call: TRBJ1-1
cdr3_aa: CASSMETGGGTEAFF
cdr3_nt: TGTGCCAGTAGTATGGAAACAGGGGGGGGCACTGAAGCTTTCTTT

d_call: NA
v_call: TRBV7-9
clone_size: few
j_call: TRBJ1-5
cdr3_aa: CASSSGPLNQPQHF
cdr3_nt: TGTGCCAGCAGCTCGGGACCCCTTAATCAGCCCCAGCATTTT

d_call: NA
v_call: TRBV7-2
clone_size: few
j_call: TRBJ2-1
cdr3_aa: CASSLAGHYNEQFF
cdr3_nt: TGTGCCAGCAGCTTAGCGGGGCACTACAATGAGCAGTTCTTC

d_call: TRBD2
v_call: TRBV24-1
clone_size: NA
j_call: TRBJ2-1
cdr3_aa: CATSDPGGSSYNEQFF
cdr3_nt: TGTGCCACCAGTGATCCCGGGGGGTCCTCGTACAATGAGCAGTTCTTC

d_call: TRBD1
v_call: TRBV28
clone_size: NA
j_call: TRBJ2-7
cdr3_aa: CASSGQGAFLYEQYF
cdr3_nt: TGTGCCAGCAGCGGGCAGGGGGCCTTTCTCTACGAGCAGTACTTC

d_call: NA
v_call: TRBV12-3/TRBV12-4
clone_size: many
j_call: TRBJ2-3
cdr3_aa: CASSYGGPTDTQYF
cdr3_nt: TGTGCCAGCAGTTACGGCGGACCCACAGATACGCAGTATTTT

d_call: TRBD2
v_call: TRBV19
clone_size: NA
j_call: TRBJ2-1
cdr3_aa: CASSIEAGGHNEQFF
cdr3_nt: TGTGCCAGTAGTATAGAAGCGGGAGGGCACAATGAGCAGTTCTTC

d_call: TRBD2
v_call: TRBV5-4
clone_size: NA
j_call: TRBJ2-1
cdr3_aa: CASSLGLAGGLYNEQFF
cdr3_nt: TGTGCCAGCAGCCTAGGACTAGCGGGAGGGCTTTACAATGAGCAGTTCTTC

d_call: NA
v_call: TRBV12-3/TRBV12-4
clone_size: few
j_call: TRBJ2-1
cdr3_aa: CASGNDEQFF
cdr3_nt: TGTGCCAGCGGAAACGATGAGCAGTTCTTC

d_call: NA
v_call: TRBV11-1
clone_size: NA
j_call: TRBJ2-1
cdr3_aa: CASSPSVGRIQFF
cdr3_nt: TGTGCCAGCAGCCCCTCAGTCGGCAGGATCCAGTTCTTC

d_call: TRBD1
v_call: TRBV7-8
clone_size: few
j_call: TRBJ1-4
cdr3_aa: CASRDRVREKLFF
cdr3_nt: TGTGCCAGCAGAGACAGGGTTCGTGAAAAACTGTTTTTT

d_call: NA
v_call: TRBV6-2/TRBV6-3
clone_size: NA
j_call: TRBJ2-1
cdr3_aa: CASSYSIGGGIHNEQFF
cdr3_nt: TGTGCCAGCAGTTACTCGATAGGTGGTGGGATCCACAATGAGCAGTTCTTC

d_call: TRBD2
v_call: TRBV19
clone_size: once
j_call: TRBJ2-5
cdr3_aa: CASPLTSPERETQYF
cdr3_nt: TGTGCCAGTCCTTTGACTAGCCCCGAGCGGGAGACCCAGTACTTC

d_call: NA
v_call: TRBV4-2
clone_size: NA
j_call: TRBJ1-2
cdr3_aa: CASSQGPGTSQDGYTF
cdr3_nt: TGTGCCAGCAGCCAAGGCCCTGGGACATCGCAAGACGGCTACACCTTC

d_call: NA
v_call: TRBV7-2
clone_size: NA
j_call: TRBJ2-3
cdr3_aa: CASSLGVGLGTDTQYF
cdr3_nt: TGTGCCAGCAGCTTAGGGGTCGGGTTGGGTACAGATACGCAGTATTTT

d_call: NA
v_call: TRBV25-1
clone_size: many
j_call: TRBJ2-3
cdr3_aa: CASSRQGGITDTQYF
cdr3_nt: TGTGCCAGCAGTAGGCAAGGCGGGATCACAGATACGCAGTATTTT

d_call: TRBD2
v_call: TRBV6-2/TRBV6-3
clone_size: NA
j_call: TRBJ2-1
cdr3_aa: CASSFLAGENNEQFF
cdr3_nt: TGTGCCAGCAGTTTCTTAGCGGGAGAGAACAATGAGCAGTTCTTC

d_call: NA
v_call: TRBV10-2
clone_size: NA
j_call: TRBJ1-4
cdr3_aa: CASSESKDRPATNEKLFF
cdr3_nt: TGCGCCAGCAGTGAGTCGAAGGACAGACCAGCAACTAATGAAAAACTGTTTTTT

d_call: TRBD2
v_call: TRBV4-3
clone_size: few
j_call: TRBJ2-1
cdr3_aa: CASSQEPGLPSGDEQFF
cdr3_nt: TGCGCCAGCAGCCAAGAACCGGGACTACCCAGCGGCGATGAGCAGTTCTTC

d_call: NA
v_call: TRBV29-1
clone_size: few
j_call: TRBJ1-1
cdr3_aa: CTTEQGGSTEAFF
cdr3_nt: TGCACCACAGAACAGGGAGGGAGCACTGAAGCTTTCTTT

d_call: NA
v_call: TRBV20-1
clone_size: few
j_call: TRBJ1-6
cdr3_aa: CSARMGDSPLHF
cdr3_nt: TGCAGTGCTAGAATGGGGGATTCACCCCTCCACTTT

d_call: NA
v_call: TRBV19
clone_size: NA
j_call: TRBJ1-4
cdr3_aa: CASTSGQTTNEKLFF
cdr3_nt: TGTGCCAGTACGTCTGGACAGACAACTAATGAAAAACTGTTTTTT

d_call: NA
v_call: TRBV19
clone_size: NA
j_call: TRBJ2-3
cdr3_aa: CASSIFTGQSTDTQYF
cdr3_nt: TGTGCCAGTAGTATTTTTACGGGACAAAGCACAGATACGCAGTATTTT

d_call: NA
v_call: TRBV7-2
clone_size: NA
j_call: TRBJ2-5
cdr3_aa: CASSRPIEPQYF
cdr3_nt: TGTGCCAGCAGCCGCCCAATAGAGCCCCAGTACTTC

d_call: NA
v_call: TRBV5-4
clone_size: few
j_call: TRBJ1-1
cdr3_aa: CASSLANNAEAFF
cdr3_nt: TGTGCCAGCAGCTTGGCCAATAACGCTGAAGCTTTCTTT

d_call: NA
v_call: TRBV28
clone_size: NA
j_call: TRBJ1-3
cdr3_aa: CASRRVVSGNTIYF
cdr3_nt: TGTGCCAGCAGGAGAGTAGTCTCTGGAAACACCATATATTTT

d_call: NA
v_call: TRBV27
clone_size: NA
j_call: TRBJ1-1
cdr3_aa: CASSKPNTEAFF
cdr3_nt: TGTGCCAGCAGTAAACCGAACACTGAAGCTTTCTTT

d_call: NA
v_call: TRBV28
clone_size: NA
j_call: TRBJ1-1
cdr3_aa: CASTNRGEAFF
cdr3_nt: TGTGCCAGCACCAACCGAGGTGAAGCTTTCTTT

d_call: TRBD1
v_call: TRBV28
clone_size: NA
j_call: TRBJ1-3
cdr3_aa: CASSAPTGSSGNTIYF
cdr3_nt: TGTGCCAGCAGTGCCCCGACAGGGAGCTCTGGAAACACCATATATTTT

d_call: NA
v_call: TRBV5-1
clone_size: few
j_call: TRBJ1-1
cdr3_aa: CASSSGPGETTEAFF
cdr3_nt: TGCGCCAGCAGCAGTGGTCCCGGGGAAACCACTGAAGCTTTCTTT

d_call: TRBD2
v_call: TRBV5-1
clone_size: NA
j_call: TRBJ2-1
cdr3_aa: CASSGRLAGGNNEQFF
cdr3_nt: TGCGCCAGCAGCGGACGACTAGCGGGAGGAAACAATGAGCAGTTCTTC

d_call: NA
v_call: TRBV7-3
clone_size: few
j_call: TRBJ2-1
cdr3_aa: CASSLSGKYNEQFF
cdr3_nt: TGTGCCAGCAGCTTATCCGGGAAGTACAATGAGCAGTTCTTC

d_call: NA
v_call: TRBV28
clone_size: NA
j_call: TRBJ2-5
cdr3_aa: CASSRPRRQETQYF
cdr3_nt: TGTGCCAGCAGTCGCCCTCGGCGGCAAGAGACCCAGTACTTC

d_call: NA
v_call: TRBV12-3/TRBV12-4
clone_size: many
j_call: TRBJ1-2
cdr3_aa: CASSSDATLGYGYTF
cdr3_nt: TGTGCCAGCAGTTCGGACGCTACTTTGGGATATGGCTACACCTTC

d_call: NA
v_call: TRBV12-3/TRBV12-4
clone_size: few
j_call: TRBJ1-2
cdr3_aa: CASSLFQGNGYTF
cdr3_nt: TGTGCCAGCAGTTTATTTCAAGGGAATGGCTACACCTTC

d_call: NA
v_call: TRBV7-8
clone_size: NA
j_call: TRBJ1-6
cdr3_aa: CASRDSSGNSPLHF
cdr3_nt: TGTGCCAGCAGGGACAGTTCGGGCAATTCACCCCTCCACTTT

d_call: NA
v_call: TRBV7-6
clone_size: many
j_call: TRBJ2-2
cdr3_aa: CASSLPKVGAGELFF
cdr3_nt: TGTGCCAGCAGCCTACCTAAAGTGGGCGCCGGGGAGCTGTTTTTT

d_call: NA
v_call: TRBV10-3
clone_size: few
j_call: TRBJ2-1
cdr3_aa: CAISESWGVEDEQFF
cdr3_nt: TGTGCCATCAGTGAGTCGTGGGGGGTAGAGGATGAGCAGTTCTTC

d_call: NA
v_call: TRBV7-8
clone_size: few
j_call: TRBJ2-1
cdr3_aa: CASSLLRSGGVPTKWDEQFF
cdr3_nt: TGTGCCAGCAGCTTATTGAGGAGTGGAGGGGTCCCAACGAAGTGGGATGAGCAGTTCTTC

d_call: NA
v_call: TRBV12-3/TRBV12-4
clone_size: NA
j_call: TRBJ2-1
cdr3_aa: CASSHPSTRSSYNEQFF
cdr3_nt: TGTGCCAGCAGTCATCCCTCGACCAGGAGCTCCTACAATGAGCAGTTCTTC

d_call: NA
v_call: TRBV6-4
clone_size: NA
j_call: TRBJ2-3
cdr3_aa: CASRPGVLSDTQYF
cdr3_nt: TGTGCCAGCAGGCCGGGAGTTCTCTCAGATACGCAGTATTTT

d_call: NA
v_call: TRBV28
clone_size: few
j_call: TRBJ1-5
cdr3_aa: CASSPDWGGNQPQHF
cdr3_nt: TGTGCCAGCAGTCCGGATTGGGGTGGCAATCAGCCCCAGCATTTT

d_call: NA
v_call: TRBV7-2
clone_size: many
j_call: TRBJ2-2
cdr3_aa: CASSLYTGELFF
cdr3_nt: TGTGCCAGCAGCTTGTACACCGGGGAGCTGTTTTTT

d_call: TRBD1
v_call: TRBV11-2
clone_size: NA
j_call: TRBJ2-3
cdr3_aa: CASSFRPGQSTDTQYF
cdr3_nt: TGTGCCAGCAGCTTCCGACCGGGACAGAGCACAGATACGCAGTATTTT

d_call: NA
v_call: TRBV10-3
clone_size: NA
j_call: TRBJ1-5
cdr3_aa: CAIGRVVDQPQHF
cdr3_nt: TGTGCCATCGGCAGGGTTGTAGATCAGCCCCAGCATTTT

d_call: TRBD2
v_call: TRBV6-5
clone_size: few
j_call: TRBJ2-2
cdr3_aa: CASSYSPSGNTGELFF
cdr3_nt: TGTGCCAGCAGTTACTCTCCTAGCGGTAACACCGGGGAGCTGTTTTTT

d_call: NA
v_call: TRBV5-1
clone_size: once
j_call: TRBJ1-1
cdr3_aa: CASSWGPIGNTEAFF
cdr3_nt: TGCGCCAGCAGCTGGGGCCCTATTGGGAACACTGAAGCTTTCTTT

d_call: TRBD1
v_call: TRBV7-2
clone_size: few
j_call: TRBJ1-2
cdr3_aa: CASSSGRDRNYGYTF
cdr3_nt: TGTGCCAGCAGCTCGGGCCGGGACAGAAACTATGGCTACACCTTC

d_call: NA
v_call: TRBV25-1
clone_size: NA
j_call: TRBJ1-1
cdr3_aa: CASSERRFRDTEAFF
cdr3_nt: TGTGCCAGCAGTGAAAGGCGGTTTAGGGACACTGAAGCTTTCTTT

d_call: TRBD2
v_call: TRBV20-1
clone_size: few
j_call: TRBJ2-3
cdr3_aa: CSAINSGRSTDTQYF
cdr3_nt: TGCAGTGCTATTAATAGCGGGAGGAGCACAGATACGCAGTATTTT

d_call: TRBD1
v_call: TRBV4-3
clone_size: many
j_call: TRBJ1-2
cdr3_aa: CASSPKRTGDYGYTF
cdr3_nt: TGCGCCAGCAGCCCAAAACGGACAGGGGACTATGGCTACACCTTC